This TCR beta chain was found in a study of blood T cells in healthy people across ages. The CDR3 sequence is 14 residues long. CDR1 is MNHNS, CDR2 SASEGT, per germline. The V gene lost 2 bases and the J gene lost 8 bases, with 14 bases spanning the gap. This clonotype was found a few times. The authors ran a second PCR of 7 to 11 cycles using a sample-barcoded 5' primer and a J-beta primer mix. TCRdb reprocessed the 5' RACE reads with MiXCR, giving one entry per CDR3 protein. The sample includes some 690,000 distinct CDR3 sequences, roughly 20% of them seen just once. Sequencing used blood. This sequence originates from a man in his 70s in good health. The chain uses TRBV6-1 and TRBJ2-3; D remains unclear. In DNA, the CDR3 is TGTGCCAGCAGTGAATTGTTCAGCTCGGCTACGCAGTATTTT. Its translation is CASSELFSSATQYF.